This entry lists 24 T cell receptor beta chains sequenced from one sample in a study of blood T cell repertoires in COVID-19. The protocol was immunoSEQ multiplex PCR, while the TCRdb copy is restricted to in-frame clones and leaves out a portion. The profile covers just under 95,000 clones, with about four fifths appearing a single time and 15% to 20% taken by the ten largest. The source material was peripheral blood. These receptors came from a human donor in a cohort sampled during active COVID-19.

This chain's CDR3 is CASSTGQGANYGYTF. CDR3 coding DNA: TGTGCCAGCAGCACCGGACAGGGGGCTAACTATGGCTACACCTTC. The V call is TRBV5-4, the J call TRBJ1-2; 10 bases align to TRBD1. CDR1 and CDR2 (germline): SGHNT, YYREEE (reference sequence). Trimming took 4 bases from V and 0 from J; bases not matched to a gene: 3. CDR3 length equals 15 residues. Complete variable domain (other parts from reference TRBV5-4 and TRBJ1-2): ETGVTQSPTHLIKTRGQQVTLRCSSQSGHNTVSWYQQALGQGPQFIFQYYREEENGRGNFPPRFSGLQFPNYSSELNVNALELDDSALYLCASSTGQGANYGYTFGSGTRLTVV.

The chain has TRBV7-8 and TRBJ2-2; unclear D gene. In germline, CDR1 is SGHVS, CDR2 FQNEAQ. V was pared by 2 bases and J by 4 bases, with 8 bases between. This CDR3 contains 14 residues. Written as DNA, the CDR3 is TGTGCCAGCAGCTTAAAACATATCACCGGGGAGCTGTTTTTT. Translating it yields CASSLKHITGELFF.

V gene TRBV18 combines with J gene TRBJ1-4; D uncertain. Germline CDR1 is KGHSH and CDR2 is LQKENI. V was clipped by 5 bases and J by 0 bases, with 7 bases between them. This CDR3 region has 14 residues. The CDR3 region has the DNA TGTGCCAGCTCAACAATTGCAACTAATGAAAAACTGTTTTTT. It is translated as CASSTIATNEKLFF.

CDR3 nucleotides: TGTGCCAGCAGAGGGACATTAATTCAGCCCCAGCATTTT. This gives the protein CASRGTLIQPQHF. J is TRBJ1-5 and V is TRBV2, with D tentatively TRBD1 (6 bases). This CDR3 has 13 amino acids. The V end was cut by 6 bases, the J end by 6 bases, with 12 bases between. Germline V lookup: CDR1 SNHLY, CDR2 FYNNEI.

V and J are TRBV20-1 and TRBJ2-3, with no clear D. Germline CDR1 DFQATT, CDR2 SNEGSKA (reference sequence). The CDR3 totals 11 residues. The CDR3 region is CSRSTTDTQYF. In DNA, the CDR3 is TGCTCGCGGAGTACCACAGATACGCAGTATTTT.

The chain is built from TRBV5-5 and TRBJ2-7; 13 nucleotides agree with TRBD2. Losses at the gene ends were 4 bases for V and 7 bases for J; bases not matched to a gene: 5. CDR3 length: 14 amino acids. Per the germline V gene, CDR1 is SGHKS and CDR2 is YYEKEE (reference sequence). CDR3 sequence: CASSRLAGGREQYF. Here the CDR3 DNA reads TGTGCCAGCAGCAGACTAGCGGGAGGTCGGGAGCAGTACTTC.

The J gene is TRBJ2-7, the V gene TRBV6-6; tentative D call: TRBD1 (7 bases). This CDR3 is 17 amino acids long. V gave up 5 bases and J gave up 0 bases, with 20 bases separating them. The germline V gene encodes CDR1 MNHNY and CDR2 SVGAGI (reference sequence). The DNA of the CDR3 is TGTGCCAGCAGTCCCTCTCTAGCGACAGGGAGCTCCTACGAGCAGTACTTC. Protein sequence: CASSPSLATGSSYEQYF.

This rearrangement joins TRBV24-1 to TRBJ2-5; no clear D. Germline-derived CDR1 and CDR2 are KGHDR and SFDVKD. There are 12 residues in the CDR3. V was cut by 1 base and J by 4 bases, with 3 bases left in between. The CDR3 nucleotides read TGTGCCACCAGTGATTTCGGAGAGACCCAGTACTTC. Translation gives CATSDFGETQYF.

This rearrangement joins TRBV19 to TRBJ2-7; 8 bases are shared with TRBD2. The germline gives CDR1 LNHDA, CDR2 SQIVND (reference sequence). The trim removed 6 bases at V and 2 bases at J, leaving 6 bases unmatched. There are 14 residues in the CDR3. The CDR3 nucleotides are TGTGCCAGTAGCCAGACTAGCGAAACCTACGAGCAGTACTTC. Protein sequence: CASSQTSETYEQYF.

This clone was detected once. The V gene is TRBV7-9, the J gene TRBJ2-7; 8 positions agree with TRBD1. V lost 5 bases, J lost 4 bases, and 1 base stayed unmatched. The CDR3 has 12 amino acids. CDR1 is SEHNR, CDR2 FQNEAQ, per germline (reference sequence). In DNA, the CDR3 is TGTGCCAGCAGCCGACAGGGGTACGAGCAGTACTTC. Its translation is CASSRQGYEQYF.

As DNA, the CDR3 is TGTGCCAGCAGCCCGATTTCAGCGGCCAGCTCCTACGAGCAGTACTTC. Its protein product is CASSPISAASSYEQYF. The chain combines TRBV7-2 with TRBJ2-7; D might be TRBD2 (5 bases). Trimming shortened V by 5 bases and J by 0 bases, and 17 bases separated the two germline ends. The CDR3 has 16 residues. Germline V CDR1 and CDR2: SGHTA, FQGNSA.

The CDR3 here is CASSMGQGDSPLHF. Written as DNA, the CDR3 is TGTGCCAGCAGCATGGGACAGGGAGATTCACCCCTCCACTTT. V gene TRBV5-4 combines with J gene TRBJ1-6, with 9 nucleotides matching TRBD1. This CDR3 is built from 14 residues. Germline lookup yields CDR1 SGHNT and CDR2 YYREEE (reference sequence). The trim removed 4 bases at V and 8 bases at J, leaving 4 bases unmatched.

The chain is built from TRBV27 and TRBJ1-2; D is possibly TRBD1 (5 bases). This CDR3 contains 15 residues. V lost 5 bases and J lost 4, with 17 bases in between. Germline V gene data show CDR1 as MNHEY and CDR2 as SMNVEV (reference sequence). The CDR3 protein is CASSPQPGVSYGYTF. In DNA form, the CDR3 reads TGTGCCAGCAGTCCCCAACCGGGGGTGAGCTATGGCTACACCTTC.

The chain recombines TRBV2 with TRBJ1-1, with D maybe TRBD1 (6 bases). Germline V gene lookup returns CDR1 SNHLY and CDR2 FYNNEI. This CDR3 spans 13 amino acids. Trimming stripped 0 bases from V and 10 bases from J, with 12 bases between. CDR3 sequence reads: CASSEAQGARAFF. In DNA, the CDR3 is TGTGCCAGCAGTGAAGCACAGGGAGCGAGAGCTTTCTTT.

This chain joins TRBV4-2 and TRBJ2-3; D is unclear. V gave up 0 bases and J gave up 1 base, with 5 bases separating them. The CDR3 consists of 14 residues. Germline V gene data show CDR1 as LGHNA and CDR2 as YNFKEQ. CDR3 in amino acids: CASSQDTGTDTQYF. CDR3 in DNA: TGTGCCAGCAGCCAAGATACAGGCACAGATACGCAGTATTTT.

The chain links TRBV28 to TRBJ2-7, with a weak D call TRBD1 (6 bases). CDR1 MDHEN and CDR2 SYDVKM come from the germline V gene. The germline V and J ends were trimmed by 5 bases and 2 bases, with 16 bases remaining between them. CDR3 length: 15 residues. The CDR3 spells CASSRGTWGTYEQYF. DNA of the CDR3: TGTGCCAGCAGTAGGGGGACGTGGGGCACCTACGAGCAGTACTTC.

CDR3: CASSDSGENIQYF. DNA for the CDR3: TGTGCCAGCAGCGACAGCGGGGAAAACATTCAGTACTTC. The V call is TRBV7-2, the J call TRBJ2-4, with 7 nucleotides matching TRBD2. The CDR3 is 13 residues long. Trimming at V came to 5 bases and at J to 5 bases, leaving 3 bases not matched to a gene. Germline V gives CDR1 SGHTA, CDR2 FQGNSA.

The CDR3 DNA sequence: TGTGCCAGCAGCTTGGACAGGACTCCCTCGGGCTATGGCTACACCTTC. It codes for CASSLDRTPSGYGYTF. The chain has TRBV7-7 and TRBJ1-2; 7 bases are shared with TRBD1. CDR1 is SSHAT, CDR2 FNYEAQ, per germline (reference sequence). Trimming at V came to 3 bases and at J to 4 bases, leaving 11 bases not matched to a gene. This CDR3 region has 16 residues.

This sequence joins TRBV2 and TRBJ1-2; 8 bases align to TRBD1. J gave up 7 bases and V 2 bases, and 9 bases lay outside the gene matches. Germline assignment: CDR1 SNHLY and CDR2 FYNNEI. The CDR3 runs 15 residues. The CDR3 nucleotides read TGTGCCAGCAGTGAATCCGTGACAGGGGCTGGTGGCTACACCTTC. Its translation: CASSESVTGAGGYTF.

The genes are TRBV27 and TRBJ2-7; tentative D call: TRBD2 (6 bases). The CDR3 contains 15 residues. CDR1 is MNHEY and CDR2 is SMNVEV in the germline V gene (reference sequence). V was clipped by 5 bases and J by 4 bases, with 18 bases between them. CDR3 sequence reads: CASSNSLGRKYEQYF. The CDR3 bases are TGTGCCAGCAGTAATTCTCTCGGGAGAAAATACGAGCAGTACTTC.

The chain recombines TRBV28 with TRBJ1-5; D is unresolved. V dropped 8 bases and J dropped 2 bases, with 7 bases sitting between them. CDR1 and CDR2 from the germline V gene are MDHEN and SYDVKM. The CDR3 runs to 12 residues. This CDR3 is CASCRRNQPQHF. CDR3 bases: TGTGCCAGCTGCAGGCGCAATCAGCCCCAGCATTTT.

The chain uses TRBV5-1 and TRBJ2-7; 8 bases are shared with TRBD2. This CDR3 has 14 residues. Germline V gene lookup returns CDR1 SGHRS and CDR2 YFSETQ. The ends lost 4 bases at V and 3 bases at J; junction bases unmatched: 6. The CDR3: CASSPRTSSYEQYF. The CDR3 coding sequence is TGCGCCAGCAGCCCCCGGACTAGCAGCTACGAGCAGTACTTC.

The rearrangement uses TRBV5-1 and TRBJ2-1; 13 bases are a match to TRBD2. V shed 2 bases, J shed 5 bases, and the junction held 4 bases outside the gene matches. The CDR3 totals 16 residues. Germline V CDR1 and CDR2: SGHRS, YFSETQ. The CDR3 protein is CASSFRTSGRDNEQFF. CDR3 DNA sequence: TGCGCCAGCAGCTTTAGAACTAGCGGGAGGGACAATGAGCAGTTCTTC. Using reference TRBV5-1 and TRBJ2-1 for the parts outside the CDR3, the full variable domain is KAGVTQTPRYLIKTRGQQVTLSCSPISGHRSVSWYQQTPGQGLQFLFEYFSETQRNKGNFPGRFSGRQFSNSRSEMNVSTLELGDSALYLCASSFRTSGRDNEQFFGPGTRLTVL.

The chain joins TRBV4-1 to TRBJ2-2, with a weak D call TRBD1 (5 bases). V lost 2 bases to trimming and J lost 0 bases, with 10 bases between them. The V gene's germline CDR1 is MGHRA and CDR2 YSYEKL. CDR3 size: 16 residues. The CDR3 is CASSQFVQANTGELFF. As DNA, the CDR3 is TGCGCCAGCAGCCAATTCGTACAGGCGAACACCGGGGAGCTGTTTTTT.